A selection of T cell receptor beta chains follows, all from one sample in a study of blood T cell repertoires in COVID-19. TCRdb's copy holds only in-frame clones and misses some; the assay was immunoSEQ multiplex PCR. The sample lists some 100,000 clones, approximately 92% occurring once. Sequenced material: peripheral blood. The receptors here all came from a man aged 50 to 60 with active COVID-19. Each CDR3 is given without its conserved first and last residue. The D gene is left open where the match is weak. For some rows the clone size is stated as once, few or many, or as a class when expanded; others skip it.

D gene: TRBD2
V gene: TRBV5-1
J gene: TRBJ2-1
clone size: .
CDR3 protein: ASNGIAGNVDEQF

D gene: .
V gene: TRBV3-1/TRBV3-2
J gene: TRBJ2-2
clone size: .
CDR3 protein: ASSPPGNTGELF

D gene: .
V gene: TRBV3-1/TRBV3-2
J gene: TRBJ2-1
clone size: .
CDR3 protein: ASSQDSSSGQSSYNEQF

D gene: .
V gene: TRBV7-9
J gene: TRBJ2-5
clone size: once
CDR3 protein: ASSFPGAGETQY

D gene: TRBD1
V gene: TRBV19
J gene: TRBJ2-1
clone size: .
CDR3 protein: ASSGQGAAYNEQF

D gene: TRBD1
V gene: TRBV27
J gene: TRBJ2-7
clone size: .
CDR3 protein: ASSFRDTGATYEQY

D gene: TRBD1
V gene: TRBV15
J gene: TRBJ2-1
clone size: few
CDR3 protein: ATSFSRQGLFNEQF

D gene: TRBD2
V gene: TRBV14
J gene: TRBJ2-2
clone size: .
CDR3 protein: ASSRTSGNTGELF

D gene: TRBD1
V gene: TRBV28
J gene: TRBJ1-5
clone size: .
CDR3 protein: ASNAGTDYSNQPQH

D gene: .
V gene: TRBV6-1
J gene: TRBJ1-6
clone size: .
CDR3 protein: ASSEYRVSPLH

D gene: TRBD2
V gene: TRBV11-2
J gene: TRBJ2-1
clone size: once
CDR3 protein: ASSLYVGTSAYNEQF

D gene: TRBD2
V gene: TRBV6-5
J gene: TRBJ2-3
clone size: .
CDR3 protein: ASSRLAGGEDTQY

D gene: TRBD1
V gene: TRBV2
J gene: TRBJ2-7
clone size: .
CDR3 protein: ASSVGQGTYEQY

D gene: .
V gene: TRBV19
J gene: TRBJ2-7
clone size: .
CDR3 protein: ASRTRQDSYEQY

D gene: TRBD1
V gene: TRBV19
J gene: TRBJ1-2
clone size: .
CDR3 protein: ASSTTGTGGYGYT

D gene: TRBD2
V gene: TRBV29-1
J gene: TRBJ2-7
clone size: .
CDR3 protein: SVVRRLAPDEQY

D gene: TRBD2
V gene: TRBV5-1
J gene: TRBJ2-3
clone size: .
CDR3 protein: ASSLTSGLTDTQY

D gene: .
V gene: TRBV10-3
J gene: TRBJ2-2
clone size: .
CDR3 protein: AISGRTGNTGELF

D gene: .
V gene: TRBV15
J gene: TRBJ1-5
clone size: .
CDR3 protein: ATTPGKSEPQH

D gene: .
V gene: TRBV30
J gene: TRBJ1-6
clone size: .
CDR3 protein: AWRPGLQNSPLH

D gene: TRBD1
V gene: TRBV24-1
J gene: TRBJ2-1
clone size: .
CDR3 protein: ATSEADRGHEQF

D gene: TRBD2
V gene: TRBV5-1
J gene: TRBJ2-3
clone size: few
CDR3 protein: ASSRWTSGTDTQY

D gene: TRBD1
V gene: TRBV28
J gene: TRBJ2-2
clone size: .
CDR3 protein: ASRYRGRGTGELF

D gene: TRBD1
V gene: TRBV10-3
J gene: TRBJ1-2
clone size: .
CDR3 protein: AISEGRGLYGYT

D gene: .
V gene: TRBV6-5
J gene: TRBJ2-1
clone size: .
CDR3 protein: ASSSSQDRERRKF

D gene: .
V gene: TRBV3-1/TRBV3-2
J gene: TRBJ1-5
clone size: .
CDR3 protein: ASSQHPGSNQPQH

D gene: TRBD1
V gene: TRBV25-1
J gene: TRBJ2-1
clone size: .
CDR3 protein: ASTRTGFHEQF

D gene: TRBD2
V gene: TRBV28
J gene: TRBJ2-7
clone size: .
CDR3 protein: ASGPSGRDGHEQY

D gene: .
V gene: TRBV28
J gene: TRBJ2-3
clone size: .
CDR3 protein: ASSLTGSRADTQY

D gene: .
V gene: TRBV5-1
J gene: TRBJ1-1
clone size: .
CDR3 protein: ASSPRGWDTEAF

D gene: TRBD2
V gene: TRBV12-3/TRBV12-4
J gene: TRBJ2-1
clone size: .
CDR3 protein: ASRAGGGNEQF

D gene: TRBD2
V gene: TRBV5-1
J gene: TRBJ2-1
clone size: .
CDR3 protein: ASSASGGGEREQF

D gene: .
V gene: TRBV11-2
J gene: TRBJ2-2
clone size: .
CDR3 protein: ASSLDSGLRELF

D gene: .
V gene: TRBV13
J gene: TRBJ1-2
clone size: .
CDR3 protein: ASSFRGAFHGYT

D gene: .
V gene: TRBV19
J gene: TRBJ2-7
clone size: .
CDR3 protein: ASSPGVLPSYEQY

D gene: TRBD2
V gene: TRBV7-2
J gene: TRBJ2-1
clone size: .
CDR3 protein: ASSLPLAGGNEQF

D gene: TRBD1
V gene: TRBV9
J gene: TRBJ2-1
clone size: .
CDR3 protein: ASSTDRVQF

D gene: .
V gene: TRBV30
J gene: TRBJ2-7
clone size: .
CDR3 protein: AWSYRAEQY

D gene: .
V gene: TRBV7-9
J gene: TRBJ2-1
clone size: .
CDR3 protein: ASSLIVISSYNEQF

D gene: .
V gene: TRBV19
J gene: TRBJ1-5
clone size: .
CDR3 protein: ASTNRGNQPQH

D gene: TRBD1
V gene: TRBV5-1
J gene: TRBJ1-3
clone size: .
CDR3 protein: ASRTGGDGRNTIY

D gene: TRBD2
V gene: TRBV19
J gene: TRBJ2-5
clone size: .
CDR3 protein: ASSSGASGRAQKTQY

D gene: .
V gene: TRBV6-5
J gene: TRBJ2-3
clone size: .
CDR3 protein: ASRRGSTDTQY

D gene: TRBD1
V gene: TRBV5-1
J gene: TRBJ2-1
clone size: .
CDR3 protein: ASSFQAGTGGNEQF

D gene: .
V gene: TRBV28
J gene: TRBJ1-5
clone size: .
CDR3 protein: ASSTASNSNQPQH

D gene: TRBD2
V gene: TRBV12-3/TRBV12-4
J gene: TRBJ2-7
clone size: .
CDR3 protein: ASSPGGYEQY

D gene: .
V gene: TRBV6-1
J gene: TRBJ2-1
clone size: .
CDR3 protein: ASSEPNRYNEQF

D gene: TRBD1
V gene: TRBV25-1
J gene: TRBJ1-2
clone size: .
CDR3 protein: ASSERAGGGGYT

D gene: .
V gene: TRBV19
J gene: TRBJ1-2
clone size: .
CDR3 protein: ASMGAGTPSLFYT

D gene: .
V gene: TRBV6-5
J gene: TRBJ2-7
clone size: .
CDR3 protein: ASSYSAGVGAYEQY

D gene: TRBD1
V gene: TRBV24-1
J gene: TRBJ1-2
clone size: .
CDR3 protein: ATSDRGGNGYT

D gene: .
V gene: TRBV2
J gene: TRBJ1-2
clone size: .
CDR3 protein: ASSDTLLGAYT

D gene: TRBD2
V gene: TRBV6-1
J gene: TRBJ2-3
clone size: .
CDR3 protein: ASSEAVAGNTDTQY